The 27 T cell receptor beta chains below come from one sample, sequenced in a study of blood T cell repertoires in COVID-19. Sequencing used immunoSEQ multiplex PCR; TCRdb keeps in-frame clones, though not all of them. The sample shows 350,000 to 450,000 clones, around 85% of them seen only once. Sequenced input: peripheral blood. All receptors come from a woman in her late teens or twenties with acute or convalescent COVID-19.

The chain uses TRBV7-9 and TRBJ2-2; a weak D match, TRBD1 (5 bases). V lost 5 bases to trimming and J lost 6 bases, with 19 bases between them. The CDR3 has 16 amino acids. The V gene's germline CDR1 is SEHNR and CDR2 FQNEAQ (reference sequence). CDR3 loop: CASSPSTLWGAGELFF. DNA for the CDR3: TGTGCCAGCAGCCCCTCTACCCTCTGGGGCGCCGGGGAGCTGTTTTTT.

The V and J genes are TRBV6-5 and TRBJ1-5; TRBD1 matches 8 bases. J gave up 7 bases and V 5 bases, and 7 bases lay outside the gene matches. Per germline, CDR1 MNHEY and CDR2 SVGAGI. CDR3 length: 14 amino acids. Here the CDR3 DNA reads TGTGCCAGCAGTACGGACAGGGAGGGACAGCCCCAGCATTTT. Translated, it gives CASSTDREGQPQHF.

The chain combines TRBV5-6 with TRBJ1-2, with D hard to call. Between the trimmed V and J ends, which lost 0 bases and 8 bases, there was a span of 11 bases. The CDR3 has 13 residues. CDR1 SGHDT and CDR2 YYEEEE come from the germline V gene. DNA of the CDR3: TGTGCCAGCAGCTTGGCCAGGATGAGCGGCTACACCTTC. It is translated as CASSLARMSGYTF.

V usage is TRBV7-9 and J usage is TRBJ1-5; maybe TRBD1 (6 bases). Per germline, CDR1 SEHNR and CDR2 FQNEAQ (reference sequence). V shed 5 bases and J shed 4 bases, with 9 bases lying between them. This CDR3 region has 13 residues. The CDR3 nucleotides are TGTGCCAGCAGCCCGAGGGGGAATCAGCCCCAGCATTTT. This translates into CASSPRGNQPQHF.

The rearrangement joins TRBV23-1 to TRBJ1-2; D is unclear. TRBV23-1 is flagged as an ORF with uncertain function. The CDR3 sequence is 14 residues long. Deletions cut 1 base from V and 8 bases from J, with 14 bases between. The CDR3, as DNA: TGCGCCAGCAGTCAATTCTCACCCAAGCGGGGCTACACCTTC. Protein product: CASSQFSPKRGYTF.

The chain links TRBV2 to TRBJ1-1, with 8 bases aligning to TRBD1. With V trimmed by 6 bases and J by 10 bases, 4 bases remained unmatched. The CDR3 is 11 residues long. Germline values: CDR1 SNHLY, CDR2 FYNNEI. CDR3 DNA: TGTGCCAGCAGACCCGGGACAGGAGCTTTCTTT. Its translation: CASRPGTGAFF.

The genes are TRBV30 and TRBJ1-3; perhaps TRBD1 as D (5 bases). Germline CDR1 reads GTSNPN; CDR2 reads SVGIG (reference sequence). The CDR3 covers 13 residues. V shed 2 bases and J shed 7 bases, with 12 bases lying between them. CDR3 amino acids: CAWSIAPGNTIYF. CDR3 in DNA: TGTGCCTGGAGTATTGCTCCAGGGAACACCATATATTTT.

The V and J genes are TRBV5-1 and TRBJ2-7; 10 nucleotides line up with TRBD2. Germline CDR1 SGHRS, CDR2 YFSETQ. This CDR3 spans 20 amino acids. J gave up 2 bases and V 0 bases, and 17 bases lay outside the gene matches. The CDR3 protein is CASSLVPGSESGRGTYEQYF. The CDR3 DNA reads as TGCGCCAGCAGCTTGGTCCCAGGGAGTGAGAGCGGGAGGGGAACCTACGAGCAGTACTTC.

This clone was recorded a few times. CDR3 loop: CASSAPGGSYNSPLHF. The CDR3 DNA reads TGTGCCAGCAGCGCGCCGGGGGGCTCCTATAATTCACCCCTCCACTTT. This chain uses TRBV9 with TRBJ1-6; D is possibly TRBD1 (5 bases). The CDR3 is 16 residues long. V gave up 3 bases and J gave up 0 bases, with 10 bases separating them. CDR1 is SGDLS and CDR2 is YYNGEE in the germline V gene.

This chain uses TRBV19 with TRBJ1-5; 10 bases match TRBD1. The ends lost 3 bases at V and 9 bases at J; junction bases unmatched: 8. The CDR3 loop spans 15 amino acids. Germline V gives CDR1 LNHDA, CDR2 SQIVND (reference sequence). As DNA, the CDR3 is TGTGCCAGTAGTATGTTCGGGACAGGGGAGAGGCCCCAGCATTTT. As protein: CASSMFGTGERPQHF.

This clone was counted once. The chain is built from TRBV11-2 and TRBJ2-3, with a weak D call TRBD2 (7 bases). The germline V and J ends were trimmed by 1 base and 8 bases, with 22 bases remaining between them. Per the germline V gene, CDR1 is SGHAT and CDR2 is FQNNGV. This CDR3 spans 17 amino acids. In DNA form, the CDR3 reads TGTGCCAGCAGCTTAGGAGGGGGGGGTCGACTCTTACTTACGCAGTATTTT. Its protein product is CASSLGGGGRLLLTQYF.

The chain recombines TRBV28 with TRBJ2-3, with TRBD2 as a possible D gene (6 bases). Trimming took off 1 base at V and 0 bases at J, with 14 bases between the two ends. Germline CDR1 and CDR2: MDHEN and SYDVKM. CDR3 length: 17 residues. DNA for the CDR3: TGTGCCAGCAGTTTATTTTTCCAGCGGGTTAGCACAGATACGCAGTATTTT. This codes for CASSLFFQRVSTDTQYF.

In this sample, this clone turned up a few times. The J gene is TRBJ1-2, the V gene TRBV3-1 (or the pseudogene TRBV3-2); TRBD1 agrees at 10 bases. Germline CDR1 reads LGHDT; CDR2 reads YNNKEL (reference sequence). CDR3 length: 14 amino acids. With V trimmed by 9 bases and J by 2 bases, 6 bases remained unmatched. Written as DNA, the CDR3 is TGTGCCAGTGCGACAGGGGGCATAAACTATGGCTACACCTTC. Amino acid sequence: CASATGGINYGYTF.

This clone was recorded only once. This chain joins TRBV7-9 and TRBJ2-7; TRBD2 matches at 10 bases. Germline V gene sequence: CDR1 SEHNR, CDR2 FQNEAQ (reference sequence). The CDR3 runs to 15 residues. The trim removed 5 bases at V and 4 bases at J, leaving 8 bases unmatched. CDR3 amino acids: CASSQGTSEGYEQYF. CDR3 nucleotide sequence: TGTGCCAGCAGCCAGGGGACTAGCGAAGGGTACGAGCAGTACTTC.

The chain combines TRBV5-1 with TRBJ2-5; D possibly corresponds to TRBD1 (6 bases). From germline, CDR1 is SGHRS and CDR2 YFSETQ. The length of the CDR3 is 14 residues. V was clipped by 0 bases and J by 5 bases, with 11 bases between them. CDR3 coding DNA: TGCGCCAGCAGCTTGGATCCAGGGGCCGAGACCCAGTACTTC. As protein: CASSLDPGAETQYF.

In its sample, this clone was seen once. This chain joins TRBV7-2 and TRBJ1-5, with 9 bases matching TRBD1. Germline values: CDR1 SGHTA, CDR2 FQGNSA. The ends lost 4 bases at V and 6 bases at J; junction bases unmatched: 7. The CDR3 extends over 15 amino acids. CDR3 coding DNA: TGTGCCAGCAGCTACGGACAGGGGAGTAGTCAGCCCCAGCATTTT. This gives the protein CASSYGQGSSQPQHF.

This chain joins TRBV19 and TRBJ1-1, with D maybe TRBD1 (6 bases). The germline V and J ends were trimmed by 6 bases and 3 bases, with 14 bases remaining between them. Germline CDR1 and CDR2: LNHDA and SQIVND (reference sequence). This CDR3 region has 14 residues. As DNA, the CDR3 is TGTGCCAGTAGCATTCAGGGGTCCCACACTGAAGCTTTCTTT. Protein: CASSIQGSHTEAFF.

This clone was observed a handful of times. The gene calls are TRBV30 and TRBJ1-2, with D unclear. The V gene's germline CDR1 is GTSNPN and CDR2 SVGIG (reference sequence). The CDR3 sequence is 13 residues long. The V gene lost 2 bases and the J gene lost 7 bases, with 14 bases spanning the gap. The CDR3 spells CAWSRQVGGGYTF. In DNA, the CDR3 is TGTGCCTGGAGTCGGCAGGTCGGTGGTGGCTACACCTTC.

This chain uses TRBV6-5 with TRBJ2-5, with a possible D match to TRBD1 (6 bases). V lost 4 bases and J lost 5, with 17 bases in between. Germline CDR1 reads MNHEY; CDR2 reads SVGAGI. The CDR3 length is 15 residues. The CDR3 DNA is TGTGCCAGCAGTTTGGCAGGTGGGGGCCCGGAGACCCAGTACTTC. Encoded protein: CASSLAGGGPETQYF.

The chain recombines TRBV5-8 with TRBJ1-3, with TRBD1 as a possible D gene (6 bases). Deletions cut 4 bases from V and 7 bases from J, with 9 bases between. The V gene's germline CDR1 is SGHTS and CDR2 YDEGEE. This CDR3 contains 12 residues. In DNA form, the CDR3 reads TGTGCCAGCAGCCAGGGGTCGAACACCATATATTTT. Amino acids: CASSQGSNTIYF.

V and J are TRBV25-1 and TRBJ1-1; a possible D gene is TRBD1 (6 bases). The CDR3 length is 14 residues. Trimming took 5 bases from V and 3 from J, leaving 13 bases between them. Germline assignment: CDR1 MGHDK and CDR2 SYGVNS. DNA for the CDR3: TGTGCCAGCAGTCCCATCTACAGGGACACTGAAGCTTTCTTT. Translating it yields CASSPIYRDTEAFF.

This clone has just one count. The gene calls are TRBV2 and TRBJ2-7; maybe TRBD2 (6 bases). CDR1 and CDR2 (germline): SNHLY, FYNNEI. V was cut by 6 bases and J by 5 bases, with 14 bases left in between. The CDR3 length is 13 residues. DNA for the CDR3: TGTGCCAGCAGAGGTGCGGGAAAGGACGAGCAGTACTTC. This sequence encodes CASRGAGKDEQYF.

The chain couples TRBV7-2 to TRBJ2-7; unclear D gene. The V end was cut by 5 bases, the J end by 5 bases, with 16 bases between. From germline, CDR1 is SGHTA and CDR2 FQGNSA. This CDR3 contains 14 residues. CDR3 residues: CASSPLLGSNEQYF. The CDR3 DNA reads TGTGCCAGCAGCCCTCTCCTGGGTAGCAACGAGCAGTACTTC.

The chain employs TRBV18 and TRBJ1-5; no reliable D call. Deletions cut 3 bases from V and 2 bases from J, with 8 bases between. From germline, CDR1 is KGHSH and CDR2 LQKENI. The CDR3 runs to 14 residues. CDR3 residues: CASSPSGGNQPQHF. CDR3 bases: TGTGCCAGCTCACCCTCGGGAGGCAATCAGCCCCAGCATTTT.

This clone turned up a few times. The same CDR3 arises from other DNA sequences in this sample as well. The genes are TRBV5-1 and TRBJ2-1; TRBD2 might be the D (6 bases). The V gene lost 0 bases and the J gene lost 6 bases, with 13 bases spanning the gap. The CDR3 totals 15 residues. Germline V CDR1 and CDR2: SGHRS, YFSETQ. The DNA of the CDR3 is TGCGCCAGCAGCTTGGCGGGCGGGACTGGCAATGAGCAGTTCTTC. Translated, it gives CASSLAGGTGNEQFF.

This chain connects TRBV18 to TRBJ2-1; D is uncertain. Trimming left V 2 bases short and J 6 bases short, with 11 bases between. CDR1 KGHSH and CDR2 LQKENI come from the germline V gene. This CDR3 has 14 residues. DNA of the CDR3: TGTGCCAGCTCACCAGGGCAGCAATTCAATGAGCAGTTCTTC. Its translation: CASSPGQQFNEQFF. The complete variable domain, with remaining parts taken from reference TRBV18 and TRBJ2-1, reads NAGVMQNPRHLVRRRGQEARLRCSPMKGHSHVYWYRQLPEEGLKFMVYLQKENIIDESGMPKERFSAEFPKEGPSILRIQQVVRGDSAAYFCASSPGQQFNEQFFGPGTRLTVL.

The CDR3 is CASSFDGQSNYGYTF. The CDR3, as DNA: TGCGCCAGCAGCTTCGACGGACAGTCTAACTATGGCTACACCTTC. This chain connects TRBV5-1 to TRBJ1-2; D is possibly TRBD1 (6 bases). The CDR3 has 15 amino acids. The V end lost 2 bases, the J end lost 0 bases, and 11 bases lay between the germline ends. The germline CDR1 and CDR2 sequences are SGHRS and YFSETQ.